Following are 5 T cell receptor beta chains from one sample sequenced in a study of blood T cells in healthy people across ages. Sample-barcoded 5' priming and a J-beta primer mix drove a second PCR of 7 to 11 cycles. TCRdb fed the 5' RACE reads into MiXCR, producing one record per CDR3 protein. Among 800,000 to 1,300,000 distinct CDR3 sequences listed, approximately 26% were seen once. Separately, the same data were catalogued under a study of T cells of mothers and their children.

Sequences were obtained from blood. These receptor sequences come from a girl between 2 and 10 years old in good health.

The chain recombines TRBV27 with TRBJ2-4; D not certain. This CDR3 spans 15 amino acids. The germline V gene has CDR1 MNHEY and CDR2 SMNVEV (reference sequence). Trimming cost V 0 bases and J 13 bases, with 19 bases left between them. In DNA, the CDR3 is TGTGCCAGCAGTTTATCCAGTTGGGGTGGTGGGAACCAGTACTTC. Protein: CASSLSSWGGGNQYF.

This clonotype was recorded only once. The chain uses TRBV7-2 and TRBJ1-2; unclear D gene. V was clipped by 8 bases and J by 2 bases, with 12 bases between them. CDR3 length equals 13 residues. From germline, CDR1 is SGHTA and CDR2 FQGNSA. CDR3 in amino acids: CASQDGLNYGYTF. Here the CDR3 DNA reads TGTGCCAGCCAGGACGGCCTAAACTATGGCTACACCTTC.

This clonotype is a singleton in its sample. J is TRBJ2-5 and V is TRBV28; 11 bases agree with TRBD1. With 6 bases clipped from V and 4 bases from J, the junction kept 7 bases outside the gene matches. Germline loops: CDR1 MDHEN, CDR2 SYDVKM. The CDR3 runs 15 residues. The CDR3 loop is CASRVPGTGGETQYF. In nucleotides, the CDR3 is TGTGCCAGCAGGGTCCCAGGGACAGGGGGAGAGACCCAGTACTTC.

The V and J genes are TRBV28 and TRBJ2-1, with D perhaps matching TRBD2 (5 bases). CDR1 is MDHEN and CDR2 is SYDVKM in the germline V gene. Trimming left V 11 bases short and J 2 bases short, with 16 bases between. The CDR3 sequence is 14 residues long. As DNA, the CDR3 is TGTGCCGTCACGACGGACTGGACCTACAATGAGCAGTTCTTC. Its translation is CAVTTDWTYNEQFF.

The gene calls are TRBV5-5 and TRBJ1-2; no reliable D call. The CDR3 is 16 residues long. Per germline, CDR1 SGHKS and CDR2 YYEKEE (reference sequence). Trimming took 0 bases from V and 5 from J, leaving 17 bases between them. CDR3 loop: CASSLEAQLGGYGYTF. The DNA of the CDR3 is TGTGCCAGCAGCTTGGAAGCGCAGTTAGGAGGTTATGGCTACACCTTC.